The rows below give T cell receptor beta chains drawn from one sample of a study of blood T cell repertoires in COVID-19. Clones were sequenced by immunoSEQ multiplex PCR, and TCRdb holds only the in-frame ones, with some missing. This table holds fewer than 400,000 clones, approximately 90% found once. Source material: PBMCs or T cells enriched from blood (not recorded which). Receptors were obtained from a man aged 30-40 years who had recovered from COVID-19. Both conserved end residues are part of each CDR3. The D gene is left open where the match is weak. A row's size may be missing; if present it is once, few, many or a size class.

.	TRBV9	TRBJ2-7	.	CASSVAQGAYEQYF	TGTGCCAGCAGCGTAGCTCAGGGTGCCTACGAGCAGTACTTC
.	TRBV7-9	TRBJ2-7	.	CASSRSTGSYEQYF	TGTGCCAGCAGCCGGTCGACAGGTTCCTACGAGCAGTACTTC
.	TRBV18	TRBJ2-3	TRBD2	CASSFRGGSTDTQYF	TGTGCCAGCTCCTTCCGCGGGGGGAGCACAGATACGCAGTATTTT
.	TRBV18	TRBJ1-3	.	CANSPRGIRGGNTIYF	TGTGCCAACTCACCACGCGGCATTCGAGGCGGAAACACCATATATTTT
.	TRBV18	TRBJ2-3	.	CASSPPFFTDTQYF	TGTGCCAGCTCACCACCGTTCTTCACAGATACGCAGTATTTT
.	TRBV29-1	TRBJ1-3	.	CSVRGSEYSGNTIYF	TGCAGCGTTCGGGGATCTGAGTACTCTGGAAACACCATATATTTT
.	TRBV27	TRBJ1-3	.	CASSLHQGGNTIYF	TGTGCCAGCAGTTTACACCAGGGGGGAAACACCATATATTTT
once	TRBV9	TRBJ2-1	.	CASSAAEYNEQFF	TGTGCCAGCAGCGCGGCGGAGTACAATGAGCAGTTCTTC
many	TRBV3-1/TRBV3-2	TRBJ1-6	.	CASSQGVTYRVSPLHF	TGTGCCAGCAGCCAAGGGGTAACGTACCGGGTATCACCCCTCCACTTT
.	TRBV29-1	TRBJ2-7	TRBD1	CSVENPYDRGEQYF	TGCAGCGTTGAGAACCCGTACGACAGGGGCGAGCAGTACTTC
.	TRBV5-1	TRBJ1-2	TRBD1	CASSLPTGGPNYGYTF	TGCGCCAGCAGCTTGCCAACAGGGGGCCCTAACTATGGCTACACCTTC
once	TRBV3-1/TRBV3-2	TRBJ1-1	TRBD1	CASSRRVRTGALNTEAFF	TGTGCCAGCAGCCGCCGTGTAAGGACAGGGGCCTTGAACACTGAAGCTTTCTTT
.	TRBV24-1	TRBJ1-2	.	CATSDPYYYGYTF	TGTGCCACCAGTGATCCGTATTACTATGGCTACACCTTC
.	TRBV9	TRBJ1-1	.	CASSHFGQQNTEAFF	TGTGCCAGCAGCCATTTCGGACAGCAGAACACTGAAGCTTTCTTT
.	TRBV30	TRBJ2-7	TRBD2	CAARTSGSYEQYF	TGTGCCGCTCGGACTAGCGGCTCCTACGAGCAGTACTTC
.	TRBV29-1	TRBJ1-2	TRBD1	CSVARQGPNYGYTF	TGCAGCGTTGCCAGACAGGGCCCTAACTATGGCTACACCTTC
.	TRBV20-1	TRBJ2-7	TRBD1	CSASNRDRVSYEQYF	TGCAGTGCTAGTAACCGGGACAGGGTTTCCTACGAGCAGTACTTC
.	TRBV18	TRBJ1-4	.	CASSPQRNEKLFF	TGTGCCAGCTCACCCCAGCGGAATGAAAAACTGTTTTTT
.	TRBV30	TRBJ2-1	.	CAWSVLGGVGNEQFF	TGTGCCTGGAGTGTACTCGGGGGAGTCGGGAATGAGCAGTTCTTC
.	TRBV3-1/TRBV3-2	TRBJ2-7	.	CASSRLLGGGDEQYF	TGTGCCAGCAGCCGCCTCCTGGGAGGGGGAGACGAGCAGTACTTC